One and the same sample provided the 2 T cell receptor beta chains below, sequenced in a study of T cell responses to AZD1222 COVID-19 vaccine. Clones were sequenced by immunoSEQ multiplex PCR, and TCRdb holds only the in-frame ones, with some missing. This table has fewer than 150,000 clones, around 90% appearing once. The sample was peripheral blood, taken on day 0 of AZD1222 vaccination. These receptors originate from an adult in good health.

The chain links TRBV24-1 to TRBJ2-2, with D possibly being TRBD2 (5 bases). The CDR3 is 15 amino acids. Trimming removed 8 bases from V and 6 bases from J, with 18 bases in between. Germline V CDR1 and CDR2: KGHDR, SFDVKD. The CDR3 loop reads CATTQTSRAAGELFF. DNA for the CDR3: TGTGCCACCACCCAAACTTCTAGAGCGGCCGGGGAGCTGTTTTTT.

The V gene is TRBV19, the J gene TRBJ2-1; TRBD2 aligns across 8 bases. Trimming removed 3 bases from V and 5 bases from J; junction bases left unmatched: 12. The CDR3 totals 17 residues. In germline, CDR1 is LNHDA, CDR2 SQIVND (reference sequence). CDR3 residues: CASSIIGAGVRHNEQFF. The CDR3 DNA sequence: TGTGCCAGTAGTATCATCGGAGCGGGAGTACGGCACAATGAGCAGTTCTTC. Variable domain in full (rest from reference TRBV19 and TRBJ2-1): DGGITQSPKYLFRKEGQNVTLSCEQNLNHDAMYWYRQDPGQGLRLIYYSQIVNDFQKGDIAEGYSVSREKKESFPLTVTSAQKNPTAFYLCASSIIGAGVRHNEQFFGPGTRLTVL.